Each of the 16 T cell receptor beta chains below was sequenced from the same sample in a study of blood T cell repertoires in COVID-19. This table comes from immunoSEQ multiplex PCR, and its TCRdb copy is limited to in-frame clones, with some not included. The sample includes fewer than 250,000 clones, around 87% of them seen just once. Sequenced: PBMCs or T cells enriched from blood (not recorded which). Source of these receptors: a man aged 25-45 years in a cohort exposed to, infected with or recovered from COVID-19 (not recorded which).

The V gene is TRBV6-6, the J gene TRBJ1-5; D is uncertain. Germline-derived CDR1 and CDR2 are MNHNY and SVGAGI (reference sequence). The germline V and J ends were trimmed by 2 bases and 5 bases, with 13 bases remaining between them. CDR3 size: 15 residues. The CDR3 DNA reads as TGTGCCAGCAGTTACGGGATGGGAGGAGATCAGCCCCAGCATTTT. This gives the protein CASSYGMGGDQPQHF.

The CDR3 DNA reads TGTGCCAGCAGCTCCCAAGGAGGAGCGGGAGCCGGGGAGCTGTTTTTT. This translates into CASSSQGGAGAGELFF. The rearrangement links TRBV7-3 to TRBJ2-2; 8 nucleotides line up with TRBD2. Germline V gene data show CDR1 as SGHTA and CDR2 as FQGTGA. V was pared by 4 bases and J by 6 bases, with 10 bases of the junction left unmatched. The CDR3 totals 16 residues.

This clone was found once. This chain connects TRBV5-1 to TRBJ2-3, with 13 bases aligning to TRBD2. The germline V gene encodes CDR1 SGHRS and CDR2 YFSETQ. The V segment lost 4 bases and the J segment 1 base; nucleotides outside the gene matches: 9. This CDR3 comprises 18 residues. The CDR3: CASSPPGLAGSGTDTQYF. The CDR3 DNA follows: TGCGCCAGCAGCCCTCCGGGACTAGCGGGAAGTGGCACAGATACGCAGTATTTT.

This clone has only a few counts. This sequence joins TRBV12-5 and TRBJ2-3, with a possible D match to TRBD2 (5 bases). This CDR3 is built from 14 residues. The germline CDR1 and CDR2 sequences are LGHNT and FRNRAP. The V end was cut by 1 base, the J end by 6 bases, with 11 bases between. This chain's CDR3 is CASGLADYTDTQYF. CDR3 coding DNA: TGTGCTAGTGGTTTGGCCGACTACACTGATACGCAGTATTTT. Full variable domain (outside the CDR3, taken from reference TRBV12-5 and TRBJ2-3): DARVTQTPRHKVTEMGQEVTMRCQPILGHNTVFWYRQTMMQGLELLAYFRNRAPLDDSGMPKDRFSAEMPDATLATLKIQPSEPRDSAVYFCASGLADYTDTQYFGPGTRLTVL.

This clone was seen a handful of times. The rearrangement joins TRBV7-3 to TRBJ1-3; no reliable D call. Trimming took off 5 bases at V and 4 bases at J, with 6 bases between the two ends. CDR1 is SGHTA, CDR2 FQGTGA, per germline. The CDR3 loop spans 12 amino acids. The CDR3 is CASSTTGNTIYF. The CDR3 nucleotides read TGTGCCAGCAGCACGACAGGAAACACCATATATTTT.

In this sample, this clone turned up once. The chain joins TRBV29-1 to TRBJ1-2, with TRBD1 matching over 8 bases. CDR1 SQVTM and CDR2 ANQGSEA come from the germline V gene. The CDR3 consists of 13 residues. With V trimmed by 7 bases and J by 6 bases, 10 bases remained unmatched. The CDR3 loop reads CSAVGQGANGYTF. Written as DNA, the CDR3 is TGCAGCGCGGTGGGGCAGGGGGCGAATGGCTACACCTTC. The full variable domain, with the rest looked up from reference TRBV29-1 and TRBJ1-2, is SAVISQKPSRDICQRGTSLTIQCQVDSQVTMMFWYRQQPGQSLTLIATANQGSEATYESGFVIDKFPISRPNLTFSTLTVSNMSPEDSSIYLCSAVGQGANGYTFGSGTRLTVV.

The chain employs TRBV27 and TRBJ2-3; D unresolved. The CDR3 sequence is 15 residues long. Trimming removed 3 bases from V and 4 bases from J, with 14 bases in between. Germline-derived CDR1 and CDR2 are MNHEY and SMNVEV (reference sequence). CDR3 in amino acids: CASSFVSATSDTQYF. Written as DNA, the CDR3 is TGTGCCAGCAGTTTCGTAAGCGCCACCTCAGATACGCAGTATTTT.

V is TRBV7-6 and J is TRBJ1-6, with 10 nucleotides matching TRBD1. V shed 4 bases and J 0 bases; nucleotides not matched to a gene: 6. CDR3 size: 18 residues. CDR1 and CDR2 (germline): SGHVS, FNYEAQ. CDR3 protein: CASSSPRTGGSYNSPLHF. Written as DNA, the CDR3 is TGTGCCAGCAGCTCACCTCGGACAGGGGGCTCCTATAATTCACCCCTCCACTTT.

The chain uses TRBV7-9 and TRBJ2-5, with TRBD2 as a possible D gene (7 bases). Trimming cost V 3 bases and J 3 bases, with 14 bases left between them. In germline, CDR1 is SEHNR, CDR2 FQNEAQ (reference sequence). The CDR3 consists of 15 residues. CDR3 in DNA: TGTGCCAGCAGCTTGGCAGGGAGGGGGGAAGAGACCCAGTACTTC. The encoded protein is CASSLAGRGEETQYF.

This clone appeared a single time. The CDR3 spells CASTQWGQAGQETQYF. The CDR3 nucleotides are TGTGCCAGCACCCAGTGGGGACAGGCCGGCCAAGAGACCCAGTACTTC. The chain is built from TRBV3-1 (or the pseudogene TRBV3-2) and TRBJ2-5, with 8 bases fitting TRBD1. The trim removed 7 bases at V and 1 base at J, leaving 11 bases unmatched. Germline CDR1 reads LGHDT; CDR2 reads YNNKEL (reference sequence). CDR3 length: 16 residues.

The V call is TRBV28, the J call TRBJ1-2; 7 bases agree with TRBD1. The CDR3 sequence is 13 residues long. CDR1 is MDHEN and CDR2 is SYDVKM in the germline V gene. Germline trimming cut 5 bases from V and 4 bases from J; bases unmatched to any gene: 4. This chain's CDR3 is CASSPDRAYGYTF. The CDR3 DNA is TGTGCCAGCAGTCCCGACAGGGCCTATGGCTACACCTTC.

In DNA form, the CDR3 reads TGTGCCAGCAGCCAAGCGGGGACTAGCGGCACCGGGGAGCTGTTTTTT. Translation: CASSQAGTSGTGELFF. This chain joins TRBV4-2 and TRBJ2-2; 11 nucleotides agree with TRBD2. There are 16 residues in the CDR3. Trimming at V came to 1 base and at J to 4 bases, leaving 2 bases not matched to a gene. Per germline, CDR1 LGHNA and CDR2 YNFKEQ.

J is TRBJ1-2 and V is TRBV18, with TRBD1 identical over 9 bases. The CDR3 covers 13 residues. J lost 9 bases, V lost 6 bases, and 8 bases had no gene match. Germline CDR1 reads KGHSH; CDR2 reads LQKENI. CDR3 DNA: TGTGCCAGCTCCCCGGACAGGGGCAGGAGCTACACCTTC. Its protein is CASSPDRGRSYTF. Full variable domain (remainder filled in from reference TRBV18 and TRBJ1-2): NAGVMQNPRHLVRRRGQEARLRCSPMKGHSHVYWYRQLPEEGLKFMVYLQKENIIDESGMPKERFSAEFPKEGPSILRIQQVVRGDSAAYFCASSPDRGRSYTFGSGTRLTVV.

The chain has TRBV5-1 and TRBJ2-7, with D tentatively TRBD2 (5 bases). The CDR3 totals 13 residues. Germline assignment: CDR1 SGHRS and CDR2 YFSETQ. Trimming stripped 0 bases from V and 4 bases from J, with 8 bases between. The CDR3: CASSLVSGYEQYF. CDR3 nucleotide sequence: TGCGCCAGCAGCTTGGTTTCGGGGTACGAGCAGTACTTC.

The rearrangement joins TRBV29-1 to TRBJ1-5; 9 bases line up with TRBD1. The trim removed 4 bases at V and 2 bases at J, leaving 3 bases unmatched. Germline-derived CDR1 and CDR2 are SQVTM and ANQGSEA. CDR3 length: 14 amino acids. CDR3 residues: CSVGGQGGNQPQHF. CDR3 coding DNA: TGCAGCGTTGGGGGACAGGGAGGCAATCAGCCCCAGCATTTT. The whole variable domain, filled in from reference TRBV29-1 and TRBJ1-5, reads SAVISQKPSRDICQRGTSLTIQCQVDSQVTMMFWYRQQPGQSLTLIATANQGSEATYESGFVIDKFPISRPNLTFSTLTVSNMSPEDSSIYLCSVGGQGGNQPQHFGDGTRLSIL.

Note on this clone: A read error may account for a junction end that differs from germline. The chain joins TRBV6-5 to TRBJ1-1; TRBD1 aligns across 8 bases. This CDR3 region has 15 residues. Germline V gene data show CDR1 as MNHEY and CDR2 as SVGAGI. CDR3 loop: CASSYTRTGNTGAFF. The DNA of the CDR3 is TGTGCCAGCAGTTACACACGGACAGGGAACACTGGAGCTTTCTTT.